The 8 T cell receptor beta chains in this list originate from one sample, sequenced in a study of blood T cell repertoires in COVID-19. Only in-frame clones appear in the TCRdb table, and some are missing; sequencing was by immunoSEQ multiplex PCR. This sample yields around 200,000 clones, of which roughly four fifths are seen a single time; approximately 6.2% belongs to the top ten. Specimen: peripheral blood. These receptors all come from a woman aged 35 to 49 with acute or convalescent COVID-19.

The J gene is TRBJ1-1, the V gene TRBV28; D is uncertain. The CDR3 sequence is 14 residues long. Germline V lookup: CDR1 MDHEN, CDR2 SYDVKM. Trimming removed 2 bases from V and 1 base from J, with 8 bases in between. The CDR3 DNA reads as TGTGCCAGCAGTTTAACAACAGAGAACACTGAAGCTTTCTTT. This translates into CASSLTTENTEAFF.

The CDR3 region has the DNA TGTGCCAGTAGTATGGGGGGTCGGTCTCGCCAGCCCCAGCATTTT. It codes for CASSMGGRSRQPQHF. V and J are TRBV19 and TRBJ1-5; D is possibly TRBD1 (5 bases). Germline V gene lookup returns CDR1 LNHDA and CDR2 SQIVND (reference sequence). The CDR3 sequence is 15 residues long. V lost 3 bases, J lost 7 bases, and 16 bases lay in between.

In its sample, this clone was seen a few times. The chain carries TRBV19 and TRBJ1-5, with no clear D. This CDR3 is 15 amino acids long. From germline, CDR1 is LNHDA and CDR2 SQIVND (reference sequence). V gave up 3 bases and J gave up 1 base, with 10 bases separating them. CDR3 amino acids: CASSMRFGSNQPQHF. The DNA of the CDR3 is TGTGCCAGTAGTATGAGGTTCGGGAGCAATCAGCCCCAGCATTTT.

The chain links TRBV28 to TRBJ1-4; 9 bases fit TRBD1. CDR1 MDHEN and CDR2 SYDVKM come from the germline V gene. The CDR3 is 16 residues long. V was pared by 5 bases and J by 7 bases, with 11 bases of the junction left unmatched. The CDR3 nucleotides read TGTGCCAGCAGTCTTACCGGGACAGGGCTGCGTGAAAAACTGTTTTTT. Translating gives CASSLTGTGLREKLFF.

In this sample, this clone turned up a few times. This chain connects TRBV7-9 to TRBJ1-1, with a tentative D call TRBD1 (5 bases). Per the germline V gene, CDR1 is SEHNR and CDR2 is FQNEAQ (reference sequence). The CDR3 runs 15 residues. Trimming stripped 5 bases from V and 1 base from J, with 14 bases between. CDR3 bases: TGTGCCAGCAGCCGCGGCTCAGGGCCGAACACTGAAGCTTTCTTT. Protein sequence: CASSRGSGPNTEAFF.

The rearrangement links TRBV2 to TRBJ1-2; 7 nucleotides line up with TRBD1. Trimming removed 8 bases from V and 1 base from J; junction bases left unmatched: 4. In germline, CDR1 is SNHLY, CDR2 FYNNEI. The CDR3 consists of 13 residues. CDR3 sequence: CASCRDSNYGYTF. In DNA, the CDR3 is TGTGCCAGCTGCCGGGACAGTAACTATGGCTACACCTTC.

The genes are TRBV28 and TRBJ1-4; D may be TRBD1 (5 bases). V lost 2 bases and J 4 bases, leaving 8 bases between the germline ends. The CDR3 has 14 amino acids. The germline gives CDR1 MDHEN, CDR2 SYDVKM. DNA for the CDR3: TGTGCCAGCAGTTTACGACAGTTTAATGAAAAACTGTTTTTT. Protein sequence: CASSLRQFNEKLFF.

V is TRBV5-4 and J is TRBJ2-2, with 8 bases identical to TRBD1. Germline lookup yields CDR1 SGHNT and CDR2 YYREEE (reference sequence). This CDR3 has 15 amino acids. After removal of 4 bases from V and 7 bases from J, the junction contained 9 bases not matched to a gene. The CDR3 coding sequence is TGTGCCAGCAGCCCGGACAGGGAAAAGGTCGGGGAGCTGTTTTTT. Translating it yields CASSPDREKVGELFF.